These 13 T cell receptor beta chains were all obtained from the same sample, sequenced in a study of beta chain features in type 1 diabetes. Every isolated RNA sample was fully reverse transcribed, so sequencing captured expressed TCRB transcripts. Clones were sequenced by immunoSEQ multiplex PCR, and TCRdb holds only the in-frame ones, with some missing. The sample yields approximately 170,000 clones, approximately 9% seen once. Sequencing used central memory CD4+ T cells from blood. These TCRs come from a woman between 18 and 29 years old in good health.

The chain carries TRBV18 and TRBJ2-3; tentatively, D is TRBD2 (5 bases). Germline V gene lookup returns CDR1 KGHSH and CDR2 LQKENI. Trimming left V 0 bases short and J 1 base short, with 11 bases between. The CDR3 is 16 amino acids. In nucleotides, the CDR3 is TGTGCCAGCTCACCACCTTTGGTCGGGGGCACAGATACGCAGTATTTT. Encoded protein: CASSPPLVGGTDTQYF.

CDR3 in amino acids: CASSNETSGSYEQYF. The CDR3 DNA follows: TGTGCCAGCAGCAATGAGACTAGCGGGAGTTACGAGCAGTACTTC. V is TRBV21-1 and J is TRBJ2-7; TRBD2 reflects the table's D call only, with no check against the DNA. TRBV21-1 is tagged as a pseudogene. The CDR3 has 15 residues.

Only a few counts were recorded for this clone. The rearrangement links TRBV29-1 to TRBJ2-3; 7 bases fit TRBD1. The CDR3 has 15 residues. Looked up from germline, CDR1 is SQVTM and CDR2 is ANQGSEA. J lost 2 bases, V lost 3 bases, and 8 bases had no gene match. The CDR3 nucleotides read TGCAGCGTTGACTCCGCAGGGGGTGCCACAGATACGCAGTATTTT. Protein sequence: CSVDSAGGATDTQYF.

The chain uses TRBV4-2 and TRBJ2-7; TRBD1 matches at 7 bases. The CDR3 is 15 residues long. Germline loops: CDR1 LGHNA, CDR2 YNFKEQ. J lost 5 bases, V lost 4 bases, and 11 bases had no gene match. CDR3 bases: TGTGCCAGCAGCCGGAACAGGGGTGATATGAACGAGCAGTACTTC. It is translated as CASSRNRGDMNEQYF.

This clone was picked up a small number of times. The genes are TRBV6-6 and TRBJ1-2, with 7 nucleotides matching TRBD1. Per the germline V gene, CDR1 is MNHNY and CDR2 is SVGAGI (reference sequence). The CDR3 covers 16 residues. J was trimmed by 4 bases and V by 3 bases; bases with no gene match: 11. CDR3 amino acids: CASSYPGQSEGYGYTF. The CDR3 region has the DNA TGTGCCAGCAGTTATCCGGGACAGTCCGAGGGCTATGGCTACACCTTC.

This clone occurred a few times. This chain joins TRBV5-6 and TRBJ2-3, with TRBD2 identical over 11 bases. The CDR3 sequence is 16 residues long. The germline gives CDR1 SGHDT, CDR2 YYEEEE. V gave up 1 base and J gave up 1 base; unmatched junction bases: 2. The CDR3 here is CASSLTSGSRTDTQYF. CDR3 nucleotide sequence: TGTGCCAGCAGCTTGACTAGCGGGAGCCGCACAGATACGCAGTATTTT.

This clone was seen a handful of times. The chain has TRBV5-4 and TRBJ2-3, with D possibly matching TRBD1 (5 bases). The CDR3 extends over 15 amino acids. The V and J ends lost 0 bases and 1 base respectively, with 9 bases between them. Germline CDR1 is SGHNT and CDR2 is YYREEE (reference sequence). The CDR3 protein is CASSLDRSRTDTQYF. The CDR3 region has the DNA TGTGCCAGCAGCTTGGACAGGAGCCGCACAGATACGCAGTATTTT.

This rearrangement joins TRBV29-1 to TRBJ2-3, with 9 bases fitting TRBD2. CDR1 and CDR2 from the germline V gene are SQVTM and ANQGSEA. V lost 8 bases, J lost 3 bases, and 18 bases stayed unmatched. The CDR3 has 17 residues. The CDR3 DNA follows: TGCAGCCCCCTCCTGATAGCGGGAGAGGGGCGGACAGATACGCAGTATTTT. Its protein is CSPLLIAGEGRTDTQYF.

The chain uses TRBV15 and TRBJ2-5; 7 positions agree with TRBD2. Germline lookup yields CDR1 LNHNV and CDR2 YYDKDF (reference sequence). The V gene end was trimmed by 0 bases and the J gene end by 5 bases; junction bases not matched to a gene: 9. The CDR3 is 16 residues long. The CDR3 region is CATSREILAASETQYF. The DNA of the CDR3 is TGTGCCACCAGCAGAGAAATCCTAGCGGCTTCCGAGACCCAGTACTTC.

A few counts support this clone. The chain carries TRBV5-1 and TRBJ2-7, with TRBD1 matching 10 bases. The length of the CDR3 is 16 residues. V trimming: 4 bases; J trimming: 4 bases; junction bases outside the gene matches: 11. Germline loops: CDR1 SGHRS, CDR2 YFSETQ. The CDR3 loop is CASSRDPTGGYYEQYF. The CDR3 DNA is TGCGCCAGCAGCCGTGACCCGACAGGGGGCTATTACGAGCAGTACTTC.

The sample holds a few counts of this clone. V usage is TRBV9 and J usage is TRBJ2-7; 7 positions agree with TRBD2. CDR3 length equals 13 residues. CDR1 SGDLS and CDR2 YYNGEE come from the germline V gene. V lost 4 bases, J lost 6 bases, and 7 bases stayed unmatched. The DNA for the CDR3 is TGTGCCAGCAGCCCTCGACTAGCAGGCGAGCAGTACTTC. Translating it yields CASSPRLAGEQYF.

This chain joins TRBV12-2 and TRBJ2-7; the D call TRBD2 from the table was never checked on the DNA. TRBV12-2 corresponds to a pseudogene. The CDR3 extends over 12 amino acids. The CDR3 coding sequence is TGTGCAAGTCGCTTAGGTCGGTACGAGCAGTACTTC. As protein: CASRLGRYEQYF.

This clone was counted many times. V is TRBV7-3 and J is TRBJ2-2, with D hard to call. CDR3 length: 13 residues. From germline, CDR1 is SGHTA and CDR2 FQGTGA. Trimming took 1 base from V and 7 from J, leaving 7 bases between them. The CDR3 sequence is CASSLSQVGELFF. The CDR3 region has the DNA TGTGCCAGCAGCTTAAGTCAGGTCGGGGAGCTGTTTTTT.